By its share, the clone carrying this T cell receptor beta chain is large. The CDR3 sequence is 16 residues long. Germline CDR1 SGHNT, CDR2 YENEEA. Trimming removed 1 base from V and 4 bases from J; junction bases left unmatched: 10. This sample is part of a study of blood T cell repertoires in COVID-19. Across the whole study: The origin of the acute and convalescent COVID-19 samples was the United States, Italy and Spain.

Per the authors' pipeline: The assay estimated nucleated cells by amplifying reference gene primers. Sequencing used immunoSEQ multiplex PCR; TCRdb keeps in-frame clones, though not all of them. V and J calls and clone size follow that table, whereas D and trimming were derived from the DNA. The sample has about 110,000 clones; approximately 88% are singletons. The V and J genes are TRBV11-3 and TRBJ2-7, with 7 nucleotides matching TRBD2. Material: peripheral blood. The sequence derives from a middle-aged man with active or convalescent COVID-19. The CDR3 coding sequence is TGTGCCAGCAGCTTAGTGTGGGACTATACGATTTACGAGCAGTACTTC. Protein sequence: CASSLVWDYTIYEQYF.